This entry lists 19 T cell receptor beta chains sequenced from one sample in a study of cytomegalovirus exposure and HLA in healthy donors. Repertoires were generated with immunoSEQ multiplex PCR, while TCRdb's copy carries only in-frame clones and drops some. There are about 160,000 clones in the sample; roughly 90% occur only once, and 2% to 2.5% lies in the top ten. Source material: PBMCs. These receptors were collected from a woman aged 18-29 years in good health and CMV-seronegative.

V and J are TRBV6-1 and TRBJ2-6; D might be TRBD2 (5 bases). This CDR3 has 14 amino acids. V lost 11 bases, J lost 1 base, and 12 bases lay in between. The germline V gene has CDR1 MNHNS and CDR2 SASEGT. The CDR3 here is CAALRESGANVLTF. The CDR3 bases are TGTGCCGCTCTTAGGGAGTCTGGGGCCAACGTCCTGACTTTC.

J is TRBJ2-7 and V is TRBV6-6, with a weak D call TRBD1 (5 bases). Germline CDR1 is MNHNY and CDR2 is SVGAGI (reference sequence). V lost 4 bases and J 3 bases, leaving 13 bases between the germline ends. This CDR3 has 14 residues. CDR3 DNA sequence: TGTGCCAGCAGTTTCCGACAGCGAGTCTACGAGCAGTACTTC. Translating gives CASSFRQRVYEQYF.

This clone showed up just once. In nucleotides, the CDR3 is TGCGCCAGCAGTGAATCGACAGGGGGCAACACCGGGGAGCTGTTTTTT. It is translated as CASSESTGGNTGELFF. This sequence joins TRBV4-1 and TRBJ2-2, with 10 bases matching TRBD1. The CDR3 is 16 residues long. The trim removed 6 bases at V and 2 bases at J, leaving 6 bases unmatched. Germline V gene sequence: CDR1 MGHRA, CDR2 YSYEKL.

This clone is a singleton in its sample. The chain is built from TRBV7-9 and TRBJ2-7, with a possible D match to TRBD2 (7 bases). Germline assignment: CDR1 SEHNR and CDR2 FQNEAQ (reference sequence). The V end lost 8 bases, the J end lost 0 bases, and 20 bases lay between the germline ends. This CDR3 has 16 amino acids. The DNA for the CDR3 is TGTGCCAGCGCCAAGAAGTACAGGGAGGGCTCCTACGAGCAGTACTTC. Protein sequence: CASAKKYREGSYEQYF.

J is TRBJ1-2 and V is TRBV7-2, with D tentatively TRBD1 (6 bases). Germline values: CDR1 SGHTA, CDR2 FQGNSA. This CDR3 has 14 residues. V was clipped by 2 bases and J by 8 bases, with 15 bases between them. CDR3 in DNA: TGTGCCAGCAGCTTATCGACAGGCCCCCTCGGCTACACCTTC. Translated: CASSLSTGPLGYTF.

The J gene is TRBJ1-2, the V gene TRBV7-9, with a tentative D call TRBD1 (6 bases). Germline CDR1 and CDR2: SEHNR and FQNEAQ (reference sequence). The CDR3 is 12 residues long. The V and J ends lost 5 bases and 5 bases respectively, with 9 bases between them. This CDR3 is CASSLGTYGYTF. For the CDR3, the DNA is TGTGCCAGCAGCCTTGGGACATATGGCTACACCTTC.

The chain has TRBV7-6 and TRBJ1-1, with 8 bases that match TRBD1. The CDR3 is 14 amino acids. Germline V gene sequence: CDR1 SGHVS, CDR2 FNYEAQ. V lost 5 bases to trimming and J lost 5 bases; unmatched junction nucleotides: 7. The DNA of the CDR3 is TGTGCCAGCAGCACGGACAGGGTGGAAACTGAAGCTTTCTTT. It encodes CASSTDRVETEAFF.

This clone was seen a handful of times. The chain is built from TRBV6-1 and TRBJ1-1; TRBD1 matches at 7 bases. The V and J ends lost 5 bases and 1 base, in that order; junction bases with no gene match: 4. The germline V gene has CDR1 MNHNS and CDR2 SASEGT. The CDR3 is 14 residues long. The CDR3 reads CASSTGTANTEAFF. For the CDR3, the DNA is TGTGCCAGCAGTACCGGGACAGCGAACACTGAAGCTTTCTTT.

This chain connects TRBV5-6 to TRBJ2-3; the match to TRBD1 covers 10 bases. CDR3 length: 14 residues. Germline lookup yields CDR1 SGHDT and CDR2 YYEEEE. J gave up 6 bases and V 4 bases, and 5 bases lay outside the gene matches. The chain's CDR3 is CASSRGQGVDTQYF. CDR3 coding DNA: TGTGCCAGCAGCCGCGGACAGGGGGTTGATACGCAGTATTTT.

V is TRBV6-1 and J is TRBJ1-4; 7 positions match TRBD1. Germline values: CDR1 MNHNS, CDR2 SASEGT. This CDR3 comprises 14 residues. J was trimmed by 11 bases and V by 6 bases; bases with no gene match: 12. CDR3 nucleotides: TGTGCCAGCAGCGTATCGACAGGGTCGGACAAACTGTTTTTT. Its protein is CASSVSTGSDKLFF.

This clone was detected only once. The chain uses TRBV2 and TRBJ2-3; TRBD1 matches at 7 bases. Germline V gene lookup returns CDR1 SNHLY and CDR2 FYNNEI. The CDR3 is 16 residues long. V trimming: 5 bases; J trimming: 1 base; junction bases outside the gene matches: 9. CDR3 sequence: CASSTSGTAGTDTQYF. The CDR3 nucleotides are TGTGCCAGCAGTACCTCCGGGACAGCAGGCACAGATACGCAGTATTTT.

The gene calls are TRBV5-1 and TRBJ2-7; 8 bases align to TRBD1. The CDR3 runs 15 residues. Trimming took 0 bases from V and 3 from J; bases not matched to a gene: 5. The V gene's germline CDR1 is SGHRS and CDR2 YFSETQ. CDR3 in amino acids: CASSLVAGTGYEQYF. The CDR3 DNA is TGCGCCAGCAGCTTGGTCGCGGGGACAGGCTACGAGCAGTACTTC.

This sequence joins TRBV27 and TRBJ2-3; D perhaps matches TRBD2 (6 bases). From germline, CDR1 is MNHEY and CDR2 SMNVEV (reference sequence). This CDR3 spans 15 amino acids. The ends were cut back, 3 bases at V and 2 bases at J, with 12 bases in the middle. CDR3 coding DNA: TGTGCCAGCAGTTTGGGCCTAGCGTTCACAGATACGCAGTATTTT. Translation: CASSLGLAFTDTQYF.

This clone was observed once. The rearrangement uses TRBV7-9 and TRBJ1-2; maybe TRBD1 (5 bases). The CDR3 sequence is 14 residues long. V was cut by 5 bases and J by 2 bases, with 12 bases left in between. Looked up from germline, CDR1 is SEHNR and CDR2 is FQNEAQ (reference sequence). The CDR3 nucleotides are TGTGCCAGCAGCCCACAGGCCTTCAACTATGGCTACACCTTC. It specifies CASSPQAFNYGYTF.

In DNA, the CDR3 is TGTGCCAGCAGCTTAGCAGCAACGGGGTCCGGTAATTCACCCCTCCACTTT. It is translated as CASSLAATGSGNSPLHF. The chain recombines TRBV7-3 with TRBJ1-6; D gene uncertain. The germline CDR1 and CDR2 sequences are SGHTA and FQGTGA. The CDR3 is 17 residues long. Trimming left V 2 bases short and J 6 bases short, with 17 bases between.

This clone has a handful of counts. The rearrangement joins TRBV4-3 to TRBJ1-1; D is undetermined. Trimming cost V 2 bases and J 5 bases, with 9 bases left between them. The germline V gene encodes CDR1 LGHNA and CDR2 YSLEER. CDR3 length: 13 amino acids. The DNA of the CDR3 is TGCGCCAGCAGCCAACTCCGACAAACTGAAGCTTTCTTT. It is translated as CASSQLRQTEAFF.

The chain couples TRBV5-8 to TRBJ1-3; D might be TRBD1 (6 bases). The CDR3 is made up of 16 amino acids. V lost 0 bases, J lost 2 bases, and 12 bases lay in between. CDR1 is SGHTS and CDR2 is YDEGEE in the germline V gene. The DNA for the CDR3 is TGTGCCAGCAGCTTGGTCGGCAGGGGAACTGGAAACACCATATATTTT. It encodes CASSLVGRGTGNTIYF.

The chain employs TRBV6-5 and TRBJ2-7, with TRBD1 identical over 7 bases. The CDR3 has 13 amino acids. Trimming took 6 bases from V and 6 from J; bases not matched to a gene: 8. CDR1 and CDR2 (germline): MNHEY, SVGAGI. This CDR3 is CASSPATGAEQYF. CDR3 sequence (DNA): TGTGCCAGCAGCCCCGCTACAGGGGCCGAGCAGTACTTC.

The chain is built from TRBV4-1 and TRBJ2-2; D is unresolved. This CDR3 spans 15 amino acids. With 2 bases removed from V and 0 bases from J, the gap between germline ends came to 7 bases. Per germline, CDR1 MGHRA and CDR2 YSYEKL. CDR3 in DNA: TGCGCCAGCAGCCAATGGCTAGCGAACACCGGGGAGCTGTTTTTT. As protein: CASSQWLANTGELFF.